This TCR beta chain was observed in a study of Graves' ophthalmopathy and Graves' hyperthyroidism (dated by TCRdb to 2017 to 2018). About the study as a whole: Peripheral blood was collected at initial diagnosis, prior to any treatment. An independent validation cohort was composed of some 19 hyperthyroidism patients and around 16 patients who later progressed from hyperthyroidism to ophthalmopathy. Once sampling was done, hyperthyroidism patients were given methimazole at a starting dose of 30 mg daily, while ophthalmopathy patients were given high-dose intravenous methylprednisolone. The study used TCR beta repertoire signatures to distinguish Graves' ophthalmopathy from Graves' hyperthyroidism and to predict progression to ophthalmopathy. In total, 135 blood samples were TCR-sequenced: roughly 45 ophthalmopathy, some 75 hyperthyroidism and approximately 17 hyperthyroidism-to-ophthalmopathy patients. In over 5 hyperthyroidism patients, the T-cell repertoire of thyroid tissue was compared with the T-cell repertoire of blood. To explore V-J signatures that distinguish ophthalmopathy from hyperthyroidism, a discovery set of 100 patients was enrolled, made up of around 40 with ophthalmopathy and roughly 55 with stable hyperthyroidism. The roughly 100 discovery patients were randomly divided into training and test sets at a 7:3 ratio.

What the authors observed across the whole study: Most of the expanded thyroid clonotypes with a frequency above 0.001 were also detected in blood, and it was suggested that the thyroid immune response may be reflected by blood repertoires. Sample size was not statistically predetermined, and group allocation was not concealed from the investigators. Ophthalmopathy was separated from stable hyperthyroidism by the 13-signature model with about 89% sensitivity and roughly 83% specificity in cross-validation and with 80%/75% in the test set. In validation, the model predicted ophthalmopathy progression with less than 71% sensitivity and approximately 72% specificity; roughly 11 predicted patients were CT-confirmed with GO in a median of about 7.1 months.

The ophthalmopathy patients had moderately to severely active disease, with a Clinical Activity Score of 3 or higher, a NOSPECS grade of 4 or higher, and a disease duration of less than 3 months. Anyone with other autoimmune diseases, uncontrolled infections, pregnancy or lactation was excluded from the study. Clinical symptoms, serum thyroxine, TRAb, thyroid ultrasound and orbital computed tomography were used for diagnosis. PBMCs were isolated from about 10 ml of fresh peripheral blood by Ficoll-Paque density gradient centrifugation. Total RNA was extracted with Trizol reagent and quality-checked on an Agilent 2100 Bioanalyzer. For repertoire sequencing, the TCR beta CDR3 regions were amplified from RNA transcripts. The first round was an RT-PCR using HTBI primers with the Qiagen OneStep RT-PCR kit, and this first round was followed by a second-round multiplex PCR, then size selection and purification. The libraries underwent paired-end sequencing with 100 bp reads on an Illumina HiSeq2000. The paper's processing steps were these. SOAPnuke was used to process the reads, removing any read that contained adapters or uncalled bases, had a mean Phred below 15, or lacked an exact match to the constant primer or identifier. COPE v1.2.5 was used to merge the high-quality paired reads. Clonotypes were defined as unique nucleotide sequences and were aligned to IMGT TRB V, D and J references using MiTCR v1.1. Analysis was restricted to V-J combinations with a frequency above 0.0001, which covered about 99% of repertoires. For each V-J combination, a TCR clonal expansion and chaos score was defined as F50 clonal expansion divided by the chaos observed in the TCRdist matrix. Welch's t-statistics and random forest were used to reduce features to some 13 V-J combinations, which were fed into a naive Bayes classifier. The Morisita-Horn index was used to measure how similar the thyroid and blood repertoires were. Using fastp at Q25 and MiXCR, TCRdb reprocessed the public reads and kept productive beta chains. For every CDR3 protein sequence, its rows merge into one entry that carries the most common genes and DNA. TCRdb, not the authors, supplied the V and J calls. Within this sample are 200,000 to 250,000 distinct CDR3 sequences, with roughly 21% of them counted one time only. More than 35% of the sample comes from the top ten.

Comments on this clonotype: Which antigen it targets is not known. There are no base qualities to consult, and no much larger clone falls within one base.

CDR1 is given as SQVTM and CDR2 as ANQGSEA, both from the germline V gene. From the cysteine up to the phenylalanine, the CDR3 has a length of 12 residues. CDR3 DNA only is kept here, 36 bases in frame from base 1. Trimming removed 0 bases from V and 5 bases from J, leaving 7 bases between the germline ends. Sequenced material: peripheral blood. The clonotype originates from a woman between 45 and 60 years old with Graves' ophthalmopathy. Donor details come from another sample of the same person, matched by shared clones. The chain was built from TRBV29-1 and TRBJ1-1, with the D gene too uncertain to name. The DNA reads TGCAGCGTTGAAGAGGGGTATACTGAAGCTTTCTTT. The translation is CSVEEGYTEAFF.